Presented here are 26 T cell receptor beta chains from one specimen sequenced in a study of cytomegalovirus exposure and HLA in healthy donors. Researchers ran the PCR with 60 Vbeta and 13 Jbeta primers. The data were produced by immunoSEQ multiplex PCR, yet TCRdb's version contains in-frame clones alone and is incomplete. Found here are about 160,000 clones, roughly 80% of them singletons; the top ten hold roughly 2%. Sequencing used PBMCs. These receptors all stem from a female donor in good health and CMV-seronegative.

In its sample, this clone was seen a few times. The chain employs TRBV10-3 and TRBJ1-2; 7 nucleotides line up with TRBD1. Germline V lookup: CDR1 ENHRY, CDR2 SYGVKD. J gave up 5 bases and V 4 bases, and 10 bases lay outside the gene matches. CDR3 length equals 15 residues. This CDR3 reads CAISGGGTAIYGYTF. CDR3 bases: TGTGCCATCAGTGGCGGCGGGACAGCGATTTATGGCTACACCTTC.

CDR3 in amino acids: CASGLRTVITGELFF. In nucleotides, the CDR3 is TGTGCTAGTGGTTTGAGAACAGTGATCACCGGGGAGCTGTTTTTT. The chain combines TRBV12-5 with TRBJ2-2; D not certain. The CDR3 consists of 15 residues. Trimming removed 2 bases at V and 4 bases at J, with 11 bases between. Germline CDR1 is LGHNT and CDR2 is FRNRAP.

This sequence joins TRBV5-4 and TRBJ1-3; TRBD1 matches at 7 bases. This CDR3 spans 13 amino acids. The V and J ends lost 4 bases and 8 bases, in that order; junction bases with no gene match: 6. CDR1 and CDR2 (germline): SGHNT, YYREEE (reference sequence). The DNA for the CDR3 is TGTGCCAGCAGCCTCGACAGGGAGGACACCATATATTTT. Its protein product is CASSLDREDTIYF.

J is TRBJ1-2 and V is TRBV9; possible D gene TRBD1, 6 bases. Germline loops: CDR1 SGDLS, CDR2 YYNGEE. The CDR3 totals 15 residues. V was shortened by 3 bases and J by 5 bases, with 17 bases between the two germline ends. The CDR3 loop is CASSEGTGRGYGYTF. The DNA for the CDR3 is TGTGCCAGCAGCGAAGGCACAGGGAGGGGGTATGGCTACACCTTC.

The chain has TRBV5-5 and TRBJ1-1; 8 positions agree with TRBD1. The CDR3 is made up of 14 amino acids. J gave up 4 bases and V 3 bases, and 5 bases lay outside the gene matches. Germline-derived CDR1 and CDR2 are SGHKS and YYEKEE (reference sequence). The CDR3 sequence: CASSSQGVATEAFF. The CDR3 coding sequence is TGTGCCAGCAGCTCACAGGGGGTGGCCACTGAAGCTTTCTTT.

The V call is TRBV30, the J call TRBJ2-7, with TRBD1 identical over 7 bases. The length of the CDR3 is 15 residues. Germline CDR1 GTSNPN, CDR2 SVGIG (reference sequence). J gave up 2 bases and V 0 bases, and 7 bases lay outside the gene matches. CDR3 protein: CAWSVKGTATYEQYF. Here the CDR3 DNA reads TGTGCCTGGAGTGTAAAGGGGACAGCCACCTACGAGCAGTACTTC.

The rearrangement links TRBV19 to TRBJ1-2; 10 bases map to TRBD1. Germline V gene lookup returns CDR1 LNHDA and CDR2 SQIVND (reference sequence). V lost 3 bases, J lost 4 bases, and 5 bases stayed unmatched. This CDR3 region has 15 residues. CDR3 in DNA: TGTGCCAGTAGTATTCTGGACAGGGGGACCTATGGCTACACCTTC. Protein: CASSILDRGTYGYTF. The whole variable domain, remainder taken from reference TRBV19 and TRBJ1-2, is DGGITQSPKYLFRKEGQNVTLSCEQNLNHDAMYWYRQDPGQGLRLIYYSQIVNDFQKGDIAEGYSVSREKKESFPLTVTSAQKNPTAFYLCASSILDRGTYGYTFGSGTRLTVV.

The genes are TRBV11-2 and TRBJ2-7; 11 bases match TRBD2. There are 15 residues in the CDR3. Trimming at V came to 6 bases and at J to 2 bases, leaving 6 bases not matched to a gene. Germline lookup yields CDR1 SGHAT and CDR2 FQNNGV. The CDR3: CASSPLAGVPYEQYF. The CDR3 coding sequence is TGTGCCAGCAGTCCACTAGCGGGAGTCCCCTACGAGCAGTACTTC.

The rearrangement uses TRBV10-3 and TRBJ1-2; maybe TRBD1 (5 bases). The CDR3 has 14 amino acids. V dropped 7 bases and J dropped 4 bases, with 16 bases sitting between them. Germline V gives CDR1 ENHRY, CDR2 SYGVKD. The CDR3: CAITGGGNLYGYTF. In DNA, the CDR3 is TGTGCCATCACCGGGGGGGGGAATCTCTATGGCTACACCTTC.

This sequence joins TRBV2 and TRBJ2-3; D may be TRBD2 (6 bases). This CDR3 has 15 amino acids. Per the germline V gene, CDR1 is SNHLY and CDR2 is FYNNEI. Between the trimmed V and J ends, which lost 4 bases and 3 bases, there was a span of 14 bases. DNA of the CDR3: TGTGCCAGCAGTGGGCGGCGGGGTGTGACAGATACGCAGTATTTT. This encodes CASSGRRGVTDTQYF.

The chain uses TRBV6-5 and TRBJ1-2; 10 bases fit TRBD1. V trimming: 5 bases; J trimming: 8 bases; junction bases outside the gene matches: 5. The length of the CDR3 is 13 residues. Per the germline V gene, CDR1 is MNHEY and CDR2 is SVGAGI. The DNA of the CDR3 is TGTGCCAGCAGTGAGTGGACAGGGGGAGGCTACACCTTC. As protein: CASSEWTGGGYTF.

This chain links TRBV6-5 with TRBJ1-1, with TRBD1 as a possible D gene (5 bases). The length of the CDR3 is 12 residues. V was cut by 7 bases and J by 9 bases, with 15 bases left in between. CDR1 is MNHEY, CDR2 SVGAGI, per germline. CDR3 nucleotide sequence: TGTGCCAGCATCAATCGGGACTCAAAAGCTTTCTTT. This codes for CASINRDSKAFF.

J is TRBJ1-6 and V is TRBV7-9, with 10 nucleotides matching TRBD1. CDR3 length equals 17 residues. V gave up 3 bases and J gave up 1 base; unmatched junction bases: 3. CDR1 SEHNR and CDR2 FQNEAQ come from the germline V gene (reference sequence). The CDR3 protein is CASSFRTGGSYNSPLHF. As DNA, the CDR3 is TGTGCCAGCAGCTTCCGGACAGGGGGGTCCTATAATTCACCCCTCCACTTT.

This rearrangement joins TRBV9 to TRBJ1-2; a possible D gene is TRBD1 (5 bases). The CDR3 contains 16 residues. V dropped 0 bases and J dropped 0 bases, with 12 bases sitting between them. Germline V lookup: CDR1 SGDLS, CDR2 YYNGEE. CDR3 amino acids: CASSVDQGRANYGYTF. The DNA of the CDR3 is TGTGCCAGCAGCGTAGATCAGGGAAGAGCTAACTATGGCTACACCTTC.

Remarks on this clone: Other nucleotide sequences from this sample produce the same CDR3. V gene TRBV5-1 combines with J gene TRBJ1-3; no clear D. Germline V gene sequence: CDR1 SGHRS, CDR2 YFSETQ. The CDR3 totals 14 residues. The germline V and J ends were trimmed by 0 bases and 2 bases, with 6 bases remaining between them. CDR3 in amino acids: CASSLAGTGNTIYF. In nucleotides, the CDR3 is TGCGCCAGCAGCTTGGCAGGCACTGGAAACACCATATATTTT.

DNA of the CDR3: TGTGCCAGCAGTAACGGGGGGGACACTGAAGCTTTCTTT. It is translated as CASSNGGDTEAFF. This chain uses TRBV11-3 with TRBJ1-1; perhaps TRBD1 as D (5 bases). This CDR3 region has 13 residues. CDR1 is SGHNT, CDR2 YENEEA, per germline. The V end was cut by 6 bases, the J end by 3 bases, with 11 bases between.

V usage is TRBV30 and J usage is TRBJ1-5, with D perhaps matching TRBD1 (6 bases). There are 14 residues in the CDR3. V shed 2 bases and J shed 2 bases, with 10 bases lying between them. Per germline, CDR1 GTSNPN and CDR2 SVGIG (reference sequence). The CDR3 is CAWSLGQRNQPQHF. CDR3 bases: TGTGCCTGGAGTCTTGGACAGCGCAATCAGCCCCAGCATTTT.

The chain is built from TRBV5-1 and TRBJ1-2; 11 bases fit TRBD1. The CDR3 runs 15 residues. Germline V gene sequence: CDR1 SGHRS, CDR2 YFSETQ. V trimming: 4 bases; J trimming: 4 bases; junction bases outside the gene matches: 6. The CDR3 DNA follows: TGCGCCAGCAGCCTCGGGACAGGGGGTCCCTATGGCTACACCTTC. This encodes CASSLGTGGPYGYTF.

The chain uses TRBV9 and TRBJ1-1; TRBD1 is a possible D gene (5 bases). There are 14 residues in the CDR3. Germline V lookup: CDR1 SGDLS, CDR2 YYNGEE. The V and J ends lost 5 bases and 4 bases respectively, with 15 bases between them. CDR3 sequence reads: CASSVQGYGTEAFF. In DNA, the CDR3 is TGTGCCAGCAGTGTCCAGGGTTACGGCACTGAAGCTTTCTTT.

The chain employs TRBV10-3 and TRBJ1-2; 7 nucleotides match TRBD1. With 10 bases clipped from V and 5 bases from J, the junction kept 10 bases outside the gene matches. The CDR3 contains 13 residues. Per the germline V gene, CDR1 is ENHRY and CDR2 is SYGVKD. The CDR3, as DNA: TGTGCCACCGGGGCGCAGGGGGGATATGGCTACACCTTC. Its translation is CATGAQGGYGYTF.

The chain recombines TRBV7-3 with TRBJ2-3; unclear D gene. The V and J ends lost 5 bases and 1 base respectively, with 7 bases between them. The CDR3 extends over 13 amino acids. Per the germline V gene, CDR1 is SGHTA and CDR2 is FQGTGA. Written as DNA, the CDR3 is TGTGCCAGCAGCCTATACGGCACAGATACGCAGTATTTT. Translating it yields CASSLYGTDTQYF.

CDR3 region: CASIKGGARTEAFF. The CDR3 DNA reads TGTGCCAGCATCAAAGGGGGCGCAAGGACTGAAGCTTTCTTT. V gene TRBV28 combines with J gene TRBJ1-1; 7 positions match TRBD1. Germline lookup yields CDR1 MDHEN and CDR2 SYDVKM. The CDR3 is 14 amino acids. V dropped 7 bases and J dropped 5; count of bases not matched to a gene: 10.

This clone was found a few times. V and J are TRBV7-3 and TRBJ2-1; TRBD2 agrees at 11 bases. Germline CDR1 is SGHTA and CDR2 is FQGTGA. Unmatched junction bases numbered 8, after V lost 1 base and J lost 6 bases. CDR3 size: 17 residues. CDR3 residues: CASSLRQTSGTTNEQFF. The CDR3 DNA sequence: TGTGCCAGCAGCTTAAGACAGACTAGCGGGACGACCAATGAGCAGTTCTTC.

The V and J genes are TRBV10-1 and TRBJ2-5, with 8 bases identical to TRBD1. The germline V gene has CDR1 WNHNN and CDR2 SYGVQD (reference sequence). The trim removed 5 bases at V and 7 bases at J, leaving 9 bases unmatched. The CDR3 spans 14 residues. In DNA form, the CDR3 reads TGCGCCAGCAGTCCTGACAGGGGATCAGGGACCCAGTACTTC. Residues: CASSPDRGSGTQYF.

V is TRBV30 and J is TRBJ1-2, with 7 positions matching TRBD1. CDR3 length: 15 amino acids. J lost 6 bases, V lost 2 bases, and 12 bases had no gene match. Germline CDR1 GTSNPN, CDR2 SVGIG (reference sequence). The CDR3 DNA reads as TGTGCCTGGAGTCCTCATCCGACAGGGAGTAATGGCTACACCTTC. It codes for CAWSPHPTGSNGYTF.

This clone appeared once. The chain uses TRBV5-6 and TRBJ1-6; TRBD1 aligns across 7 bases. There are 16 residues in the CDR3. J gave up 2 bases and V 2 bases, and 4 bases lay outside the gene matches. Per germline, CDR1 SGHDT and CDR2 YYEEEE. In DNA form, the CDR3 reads TGTGCCAGCAGCTTCGCAGGGGGACCCTATAATTCACCCCTCCACTTT. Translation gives CASSFAGGPYNSPLHF.